The 25 T cell receptor beta chains reported below all come from one sample, sequenced in a study of blood T cell repertoires in COVID-19 (dated by TCRdb to 2020 to 2022). Preparation of the library involved the immunoSEQ multiplex PCR assay. TCRdb obtained this table from immuneACCESS and retained in-frame rearrangements with V and J assigned. These tables miss some clones; where compared with another copy, unresolved V genes account for less than half of the shortfall, and the remainder is unexplained. The sample profile shows 150,000 to 200,000 clones; 87% of them were found once. The leading ten clones occupy around 1.2% of the sample. Sequencing was done on a sample of PBMCs or T cells enriched from blood (not recorded which). The source of these receptors is a human donor with acute COVID-19. The donor label of this sample is uncertain.

This chain connects TRBV19 to TRBJ2-2; D gene ambiguous. The CDR3 covers 14 residues. The germline V gene encodes CDR1 LNHDA and CDR2 SQIVND (reference sequence). Trimming cost V 5 bases and J 3 bases, with 10 bases left between them. The CDR3 is CASSDILYTGELFF. The CDR3 DNA sequence: TGTGCCAGTAGTGACATACTCTACACCGGGGAGCTGTTTTTT.

The chain links TRBV9 to TRBJ1-2; D is possibly TRBD1 (6 bases). This CDR3 has 14 amino acids. Trimming pared 0 bases from V and 0 bases from J, leaving 6 bases between. CDR1 is SGDLS, CDR2 YYNGEE, per germline. The chain's CDR3 is CASSVGTANYGYTF. In DNA, the CDR3 is TGTGCCAGCAGCGTAGGGACAGCTAACTATGGCTACACCTTC.

The rearrangement joins TRBV29-1 to TRBJ1-4; the D is unclear. The V and J ends lost 6 bases and 8 bases respectively, with 10 bases between them. Germline V gene sequence: CDR1 SQVTM, CDR2 ANQGSEA. This CDR3 region has 11 residues. This CDR3 reads CSVHRNEKLFF. Here the CDR3 DNA reads TGCAGCGTCCACAGAAACGAAAAACTGTTTTTT.

V is TRBV9 and J is TRBJ2-6; TRBD2 agrees at 8 bases. With 4 bases clipped from V and 5 bases from J, the junction kept 17 bases outside the gene matches. Germline-derived CDR1 and CDR2 are SGDLS and YYNGEE. The CDR3 runs to 19 residues. CDR3 nucleotides: TGTGCCAGCAGCACCCCATCCGGGGGGGCCCAAATTTGGGCCAACGTCCTGACTTTC. Protein product: CASSTPSGGAQIWANVLTF. Looking up the rest from reference TRBV9 and TRBJ2-6 gives the full variable domain: DSGVTQTPKHLITATGQRVTLRCSPRSGDLSVYWYQQSLDQGLQFLIQYYNGEERAKGNILERFSAQQFPDLHSELNLSSLELGDSALYFCASSTPSGGAQIWANVLTFGAGSRLTVL.

The chain employs TRBV10-2 and TRBJ2-7, with D hard to call. Germline assignment: CDR1 WSHSY and CDR2 SAAADI. This CDR3 has 17 residues. Trimming removed 0 bases at V and 0 bases at J, with 15 bases between. As DNA, the CDR3 is TGCGCCAGCAGTGAGTCGGCCAGCCTAGGCTTCTCCTACGAGCAGTACTTC. Translating gives CASSESASLGFSYEQYF.

In this sample, this clone turned up once. CDR3 DNA sequence: TGTGCCAGCAGCTCGCCGGACAATCGGAATGAGCAGTTCTTC. Translating gives CASSSPDNRNEQFF. The chain carries TRBV7-9 and TRBJ2-1; D is possibly TRBD1 (5 bases). Per the germline V gene, CDR1 is SEHNR and CDR2 is FQNEAQ (reference sequence). Trimming took off 4 bases at V and 7 bases at J, with 14 bases between the two ends. The CDR3 loop spans 14 amino acids.

The J gene is TRBJ1-1, the V gene TRBV18; D might be TRBD1 (6 bases). Deletions cut 6 bases from V and 0 bases from J, with 14 bases between. The germline CDR1 and CDR2 sequences are KGHSH and LQKENI. CDR3 size: 15 residues. CDR3 sequence: CASSRDRIMNTEAFF. The CDR3 DNA is TGTGCCAGCTCCCGAGACAGGATCATGAACACTGAAGCTTTCTTT.

This clone was observed a few times. The V call is TRBV2, the J call TRBJ2-2, with 13 bases lining up with TRBD2. Trimming removed 4 bases from V and 0 bases from J; junction bases left unmatched: 8. Germline V gene lookup returns CDR1 SNHLY and CDR2 FYNNEI. The CDR3 totals 19 residues. The chain's CDR3 is CASSVSTSGGRANTGELFF. CDR3 nucleotides: TGTGCCAGCAGTGTCTCGACTAGCGGGGGGCGAGCGAACACCGGGGAGCTGTTTTTT.

The chain employs TRBV7-9 and TRBJ2-3; TRBD2 matches at 11 bases. CDR3 length equals 16 residues. Per the germline V gene, CDR1 is SEHNR and CDR2 is FQNEAQ (reference sequence). Trimming at V came to 4 bases and at J to 0 bases, leaving 3 bases not matched to a gene. CDR3 DNA sequence: TGTGCCAGCAGCTCCCCTAGCGGGGGGAGCACAGATACGCAGTATTTT. Translated: CASSSPSGGSTDTQYF.

V and J are TRBV5-1 and TRBJ2-5, with D possibly being TRBD1 (5 bases). Trimming cost V 0 bases and J 1 base, with 10 bases left between them. CDR1 SGHRS and CDR2 YFSETQ come from the germline V gene. The CDR3 loop spans 15 amino acids. CDR3 in amino acids: CASSLGDQGQETQYF. DNA of the CDR3: TGCGCCAGCAGCTTGGGGGATCAGGGCCAAGAGACCCAGTACTTC.

In its sample, this clone was seen once. The V and J genes are TRBV5-5 and TRBJ2-2, with 7 bases identical to TRBD1. J lost 5 bases, V lost 6 bases, and 1 base had no gene match. The germline gives CDR1 SGHKS, CDR2 YYEKEE (reference sequence). This CDR3 is 12 amino acids long. The CDR3 nucleotides are TGTGCCAGCAAGACAGGGACCGGGGAGCTGTTTTTT. Protein product: CASKTGTGELFF. Supplemented by reference TRBV5-5 and TRBJ2-2, the full variable domain reads DAGVTQSPTHLIKTRGQQVTLRCSPISGHKSVSWYQQVLGQGPQFIFQYYEKEERGRGNFPDRFSARQFPNYSSELNVNALLLGDSALYLCASKTGTGELFFGEGSRLTVL.

V gene TRBV7-9 combines with J gene TRBJ1-2, with 7 nucleotides matching TRBD1. Germline CDR1 is SEHNR and CDR2 is FQNEAQ (reference sequence). The V and J ends lost 5 bases and 6 bases, in that order; junction bases with no gene match: 3. The CDR3 covers 12 residues. The CDR3 DNA is TGTGCCAGCAGCAGGCAGGGGGATGGCTACACCTTC. This gives the protein CASSRQGDGYTF.

This rearrangement joins TRBV24-1 to TRBJ2-2; D not certain. This CDR3 is built from 15 residues. V lost 5 bases and J 5 bases, leaving 14 bases between the germline ends. Per the germline V gene, CDR1 is KGHDR and CDR2 is SFDVKD. The CDR3 sequence: CATSGRLSRTGELFF. For the CDR3, the DNA is TGTGCCACCAGTGGGCGTCTTAGCCGGACCGGGGAGCTGTTTTTT.

As for this clone: Other DNA sequences within the sample encode an identical CDR3. J is TRBJ2-7 and V is TRBV5-1; 10 bases agree with TRBD1. J lost 1 base, V lost 0 bases, and 1 base had no gene match. The germline V gene has CDR1 SGHRS and CDR2 YFSETQ. This CDR3 has 15 amino acids. The CDR3 region has the DNA TGCGCCAGCAGCTTGGGGGGACAGGGGTCCTACGAGCAGTACTTC. The encoded protein is CASSLGGQGSYEQYF.

For the CDR3, the DNA is TGTGCCAGCCGGGACAGGGGTAACTATGGCTACACCTTC. This encodes CASRDRGNYGYTF. The gene calls are TRBV25-1 and TRBJ1-2; TRBD1 aligns across 10 bases. The CDR3 is made up of 13 amino acids. Germline V lookup: CDR1 MGHDK, CDR2 SYGVNS. V dropped 8 bases and J dropped 1; count of bases not matched to a gene: 1.

A few counts support this clone. The V gene is TRBV11-2, the J gene TRBJ2-1, with D possibly matching TRBD1 (5 bases). CDR1 is SGHAT and CDR2 is FQNNGV in the germline V gene. CDR3 size: 14 residues. V dropped 4 bases and J dropped 4 bases, with 11 bases sitting between them. CDR3 bases: TGTGCCAGCAGCTCCGCAGGGTTTTACAATGAGCAGTTCTTC. Translating gives CASSSAGFYNEQFF.

The chain recombines TRBV15 with TRBJ2-4; D gene ambiguous. Trimming removed 9 bases at V and 5 bases at J, with 11 bases between. Germline CDR1 LNHNV, CDR2 YYDKDF (reference sequence). The CDR3 spans 12 residues. This chain's CDR3 is CATSRSENIQYF. Written as DNA, the CDR3 is TGTGCCACGTCTCGGTCCGAAAACATTCAGTACTTC.

The chain links TRBV4-1 to TRBJ2-7; D possibly corresponds to TRBD2 (5 bases). The germline V gene encodes CDR1 MGHRA and CDR2 YSYEKL. V was pared by 0 bases and J by 5 bases, with 8 bases between. The CDR3 spans 13 residues. The CDR3 region has the DNA TGCGCCAGCAGCCAAGATACGGGAAACGAGCAGTACTTC. Encoded protein: CASSQDTGNEQYF.

The chain joins TRBV4-3 to TRBJ1-1; possibly TRBD1 for D (6 bases). The CDR3 is 15 residues long. With 1 base removed from V and 4 bases from J, the gap between germline ends came to 13 bases. Germline assignment: CDR1 LGHNA and CDR2 YSLEER. As DNA, the CDR3 is TGCGCCAGCAGCCAAGTAGCAGGGGAAGGCACTGAAGCTTTCTTT. Residues: CASSQVAGEGTEAFF.

V is TRBV13 and J is TRBJ1-2; tentative D call: TRBD1 (5 bases). The CDR3 runs 14 residues. With 5 bases removed from V and 2 bases from J, the gap between germline ends came to 12 bases. CDR1 and CDR2 from the germline V gene are PRHDT and FYEKMQ (reference sequence). CDR3 in amino acids: CASSMQGANYGYTF. DNA of the CDR3: TGTGCCAGCAGCATGCAGGGCGCGAACTATGGCTACACCTTC.

The chain recombines TRBV7-2 with TRBJ2-1, with 8 positions matching TRBD1. Germline CDR1 and CDR2: SGHTA and FQGNSA. The V gene end was trimmed by 5 bases and the J gene end by 15 bases; junction bases not matched to a gene: 21. This CDR3 region has 16 residues. The CDR3 region has the DNA TGTGCCAGCAGCCGGCCGGGCGTCAGGGGGCCCTTGGATCTGTTCTTC. Encoded protein: CASSRPGVRGPLDLFF.

V usage is TRBV5-6 and J usage is TRBJ1-1; TRBD1 is a possible D gene (5 bases). V was shortened by 3 bases and J by 1 base, with 10 bases between the two germline ends. CDR3 size: 14 residues. The germline gives CDR1 SGHDT, CDR2 YYEEEE. The chain's CDR3 is CASSWPDRNTEAFF. In nucleotides, the CDR3 is TGTGCCAGCAGCTGGCCTGACAGGAACACTGAAGCTTTCTTT.

The chain carries TRBV6-4 and TRBJ1-1; 7 nucleotides match TRBD1. The germline V gene encodes CDR1 MRHNA and CDR2 SNTAGT. V gave up 3 bases and J gave up 2 bases; unmatched junction bases: 3. The CDR3 runs to 14 residues. CDR3 amino acids: CASSEGTDNTEAFF. In DNA, the CDR3 is TGTGCCAGCAGTGAGGGGACAGATAACACTGAAGCTTTCTTT.

The chain joins TRBV4-3 to TRBJ1-5; unclear D gene. V lost 0 bases, J lost 0 bases, and 9 bases lay in between. Germline CDR1 is LGHNA and CDR2 is YSLEER. There are 16 residues in the CDR3. DNA of the CDR3: TGCGCCAGCAGCCAAGATTTCGTATATAGCAATCAGCCCCAGCATTTT. This sequence encodes CASSQDFVYSNQPQHF.

The chain employs TRBV3-1 (or the pseudogene TRBV3-2) and TRBJ2-2, with 10 bases that match TRBD1. The CDR3 has 16 amino acids. The V segment lost 4 bases and the J segment 0 bases; nucleotides outside the gene matches: 2. The V gene's germline CDR1 is LGHDT and CDR2 YNNKEL (reference sequence). The CDR3 DNA follows: TGTGCCAGCAGCCTCGGACAGGGGGCGAACACCGGGGAGCTGTTTTTT. This translates into CASSLGQGANTGELFF.